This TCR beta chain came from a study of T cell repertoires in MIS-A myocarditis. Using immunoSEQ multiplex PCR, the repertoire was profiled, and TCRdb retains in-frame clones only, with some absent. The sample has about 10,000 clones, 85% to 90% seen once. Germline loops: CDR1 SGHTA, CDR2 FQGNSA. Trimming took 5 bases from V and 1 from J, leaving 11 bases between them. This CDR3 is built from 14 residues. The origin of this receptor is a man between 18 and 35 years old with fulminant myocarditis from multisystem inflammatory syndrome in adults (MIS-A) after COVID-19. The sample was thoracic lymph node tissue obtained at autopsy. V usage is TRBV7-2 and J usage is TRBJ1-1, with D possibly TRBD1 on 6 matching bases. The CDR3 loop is CASSPRRGNTEAFF. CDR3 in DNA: TGTGCCAGCAGCCCACGCAGGGGGAACACTGAAGCTTTCTTT.